This T cell receptor beta chain stems from a study of shared clonotypes between healthy human individuals. Only Caucasian adults living in Nashville, Tennessee served as donors. The CDR3 has 15 amino acids. CDR1 and CDR2 (germline): MNHEY, SMNVEV (reference sequence). V was shortened by 1 base and J by 0 bases, with 9 bases between the two germline ends. Unsorted PBMCs provided DNA that was sequenced on ten immunoSEQ deep assay plates. Profiled with immunoSEQ multiplex PCR; TCRdb holds only in-frame clones, not every one. Here the sample spans some 470,000 clones, about 79% being singletons. The clonotype originates from a woman aged 40-49 years in good health. Some clones in this sample may be carry-over from other donors' samples. The sample comprised PBMCs. The chain joins TRBV27 to TRBJ1-1; D is undetermined. DNA for the CDR3: TGTGCCAGCAGTTTATTCGGAGTAATGAACACTGAAGCTTTCTTT. The encoded protein is CASSLFGVMNTEAFF.